This entry lists 26 T cell receptor beta chains sequenced from one sample in a study of post-analysis software for immune sequencing data. Study results and limitations: Controls had lower frequencies than patients of four or five TRBV segments, which included TRBV5-6, TRBV5-1 and TRBV20-1.

Unique molecular identifiers were present in the TCR beta cDNA libraries. MiXCR, run by TCRdb on the PCR reads, gives a single entry per CDR3 protein. The sample holds under 200,000 distinct CDR3 sequences; 29% are singletons and the top ten take 3.4%. Their target antigens are unknown. Source material: blood. Receptors were obtained from a girl under 18 with multiple sclerosis.

This clonotype was seen ten or more times. CDR3 in amino acids: CASSVGDGYLWRETQYF. As DNA, the CDR3 is TGTGCCAGCAGCGTAGGGGATGGATACCTTTGGCGAGAGACCCAGTACTTC. The chain employs TRBV7-2 and TRBJ2-5; D may be TRBD1 (5 bases). The CDR3 length is 17 residues. Trimming cost V 5 bases and J 4 bases, with 23 bases left between them. Germline CDR1 reads SGHTA; CDR2 reads FQGNSA.

This clonotype appeared a single time. This may be a read error: a much more frequent sequence differs by one nucleotide. This chain links TRBV6-1 with TRBJ2-5; TRBD1 matches at 7 bases. Germline trimming cut 6 bases from V and 11 bases from J; bases unmatched to any gene: 18. The CDR3 has 15 residues. The germline CDR1 and CDR2 sequences are MNHNS and SASEGT. The CDR3 nucleotides are TGTGCCAGCAGACTAAAGACAGGGAATCCCTACAAGCAGTACTTC. This codes for CASRLKTGNPYKQYF.

There are a few counts of this clonotype. The V call is TRBV5-1, the J call TRBJ1-4; 8 positions agree with TRBD1. The V and J ends lost 3 bases and 8 bases, in that order; junction bases with no gene match: 6. Germline CDR1 reads SGHRS; CDR2 reads YFSETQ. The CDR3 loop spans 14 amino acids. In nucleotides, the CDR3 is TGCGCCAGCAGCTCGACAGGGGTCCGGGAAAAACTGTTTTTT. Amino acids: CASSSTGVREKLFF.

The V and J genes are TRBV20-1 and TRBJ1-2, with D perhaps matching TRBD1 (5 bases). The CDR3 spans 12 residues. The germline gives CDR1 DFQATT, CDR2 SNEGSKA (reference sequence). Trimming shortened V by 7 bases and J by 3 bases, and 12 bases separated the two germline ends. CDR3 in amino acids: CSVEGMDYGYTF. The DNA of the CDR3 is TGCAGTGTCGAGGGGATGGACTATGGCTACACCTTC.

The sample holds a few counts of this clonotype. The gene calls are TRBV7-3 and TRBJ1-6; D is unresolved. This CDR3 region has 13 residues. V dropped 5 bases and J dropped 6 bases, with 8 bases sitting between them. Germline CDR1 is SGHTA and CDR2 is FQGTGA. The CDR3 reads CASSPTSNSPLHF. The DNA of the CDR3 is TGTGCCAGCAGCCCGACCAGTAATTCACCCCTCCACTTT.

This clonotype was counted a few times. This chain joins TRBV4-2 and TRBJ2-3; 14 bases are a match to TRBD2. The CDR3 spans 16 residues. Losses at the gene ends were 6 bases for V and 1 base for J; bases not matched to a gene: 3. In germline, CDR1 is LGHNA, CDR2 YNFKEQ. DNA for the CDR3: TGTGCCAGCAGAAAGGGACTAGCGGGGGGCACAGATACGCAGTATTTT. This translates into CASRKGLAGGTDTQYF.

In this sample, this clonotype turned up a few times. This chain connects TRBV28 to TRBJ1-5; unclear D gene. V lost 6 bases to trimming and J lost 1 base, with 4 bases between them. CDR3 length: 12 amino acids. CDR1 MDHEN and CDR2 SYDVKM come from the germline V gene. CDR3 residues: CASRPSNQPQHF. DNA of the CDR3: TGTGCCAGCAGACCGAGCAATCAGCCCCAGCATTTT.

The rearrangement links TRBV20-1 to TRBJ1-3; no clear D gene. The CDR3 is 15 amino acids. The V and J ends lost 0 bases and 2 bases respectively, with 11 bases between them. Germline lookup yields CDR1 DFQATT and CDR2 SNEGSKA (reference sequence). The CDR3 sequence: CSARDRGSTGNTIYF. The CDR3 DNA sequence: TGCAGTGCTAGAGATCGTGGGAGTACTGGAAACACCATATATTTT.

This sequence joins TRBV7-9 and TRBJ1-1, with 7 bases fitting TRBD1. V lost 4 bases and J lost 5; bases outside the gene matches: 10. The germline V gene encodes CDR1 SEHNR and CDR2 FQNEAQ (reference sequence). CDR3 length: 15 residues. As DNA, the CDR3 is TGTGCCAGCAGCTCCCCGGGACAGATAAGGACTGAAGCTTTCTTT. Its translation: CASSSPGQIRTEAFF.

This clonotype was counted only a few times. The chain has TRBV7-9 and TRBJ2-7; D might be TRBD1 or TRBD2, each matching 5 bases. The germline CDR1 and CDR2 sequences are SEHNR and FQNEAQ (reference sequence). V dropped 2 bases and J dropped 2 bases, with 13 bases sitting between them. This CDR3 has 15 amino acids. This chain's CDR3 is CASSLPPGDPYEQYF. CDR3 DNA sequence: TGTGCCAGCAGCTTACCCCCCGGGGACCCCTACGAGCAGTACTTC.

The rearrangement uses TRBV19 and TRBJ2-1, with D perhaps given as TRBD1 or TRBD2 (5 bases each). This CDR3 has 13 residues. Germline assignment: CDR1 LNHDA and CDR2 SQIVND (reference sequence). V lost 6 bases and J lost 5, with 11 bases in between. CDR3 DNA sequence: TGTGCCAGTAGAACCGGGGCGGACAATGAGCAGTTCTTC. This translates into CASRTGADNEQFF.

The chain links TRBV27 to TRBJ2-3; 8 positions agree with TRBD1. The V and J ends lost 6 bases and 7 bases, in that order; junction bases with no gene match: 15. The CDR3 extends over 16 amino acids. CDR1 is MNHEY and CDR2 is SMNVEV in the germline V gene (reference sequence). CDR3 DNA: TGTGCCAGCAGGAGTTATGGCGCAGGGGGCAGGAATACGCAGTATTTT. Its protein is CASRSYGAGGRNTQYF.

The chain has TRBV10-3 and TRBJ2-5; TRBD1 matches at 10 bases. This CDR3 spans 14 amino acids. J gave up 3 bases and V 6 bases, and 4 bases lay outside the gene matches. Per germline, CDR1 ENHRY and CDR2 SYGVKD. CDR3 amino acids: CAIRPGTGEETQYF. CDR3 coding DNA: TGTGCCATCAGGCCTGGGACAGGGGAAGAGACCCAGTACTTC.

This clonotype has ten or more counts. This sequence joins TRBV7-2 and TRBJ2-6; D uncertain. The CDR3 runs 19 residues. Trimming pared 1 base from V and 0 bases from J, leaving 16 bases between. Germline-derived CDR1 and CDR2 are SGHTA and FQGNSA. For the CDR3, the DNA is TGTGCCAGCAGCTTAGTTTCTGGGTTGGTTCTCTCTGGGGCCAACGTCCTGACTTTC. This gives the protein CASSLVSGLVLSGANVLTF.

This clonotype was recorded at least ten times. The rearrangement joins TRBV12-3 or TRBV12-4 to TRBJ2-6; 9 bases are shared with TRBD1. V lost 5 bases, J lost 6 bases, and 8 bases stayed unmatched. The CDR3 has 16 residues. CDR3 nucleotide sequence: TGTGCCAGCAGTCCCAGACAGGGGGTGAAGGCCAACGTCCTGACTTTC. It yields the protein CASSPRQGVKANVLTF.

In its sample, this clonotype was seen many times. This chain connects TRBV5-6 to TRBJ2-4; no firm D call. Germline assignment: CDR1 SGHDT and CDR2 YYEEEE. V lost 3 bases and J lost 6, with 13 bases in between. The CDR3 sequence is 14 residues long. The DNA for the CDR3 is TGTGCCAGCAGCTCTCGCAGGACCTTAAACATTCAGTACTTC. Protein product: CASSSRRTLNIQYF. Supplemented by reference TRBV5-6 and TRBJ2-4, the full variable domain reads DAGVTQSPTHLIKTRGQQVTLRCSPKSGHDTVSWYQQALGQGPQFIFQYYEEEERQRGNFPDRFSGHQFPNYSSELNVNALLLGDSALYLCASSSRRTLNIQYFGAGTRLSVL.

This clonotype was seen a few times. The chain employs TRBV9 and TRBJ1-1, with D perhaps TRBD1 (6 bases). The CDR3 has 14 residues. V lost 5 bases to trimming and J lost 3 bases, with 14 bases between them. Per germline, CDR1 SGDLS and CDR2 YYNGEE. As DNA, the CDR3 is TGTGCCAGCAGGAAGACAGGCGGGGACACTGAAGCTTTCTTT. Amino acid sequence: CASRKTGGDTEAFF. The full variable domain, its missing parts supplied by reference TRBV9 and TRBJ1-1, is DSGVTQTPKHLITATGQRVTLRCSPRSGDLSVYWYQQSLDQGLQFLIQYYNGEERAKGNILERFSAQQFPDLHSELNLSSLELGDSALYFCASRKTGGDTEAFFGQGTRLTVV.

The chain combines TRBV7-2 with TRBJ2-5; D is uncertain. The V gene lost 5 bases and the J gene lost 1 base, with 14 bases spanning the gap. CDR3 length: 15 residues. Germline-derived CDR1 and CDR2 are SGHTA and FQGNSA. In DNA, the CDR3 is TGTGCCAGCAGCAACACGCAGGAACTCCAAGAGACCCAGTACTTC. Translation: CASSNTQELQETQYF.

The chain combines TRBV29-1 with TRBJ2-7; a weak D match, TRBD1 (7 bases). The J call is in doubt because the DNA end fits TRBJ2-5 better. This CDR3 comprises 13 residues. The V gene's germline CDR1 is SQVTM and CDR2 ANQGSEA. CDR3 DNA sequence: TGCAGCCACGGGACTTTAGGGGGCGAGACCCAGTACTTC. This gives the protein CSHGTLGGETQYF.

The table lists this clonotype with a few counts. This sequence joins TRBV20-1 and TRBJ2-6, with D possibly matching TRBD2 (5 bases). The V end lost 5 bases, the J end lost 1 base, and 9 bases lay between the germline ends. In germline, CDR1 is DFQATT, CDR2 SNEGSKA (reference sequence). CDR3 length equals 14 residues. In nucleotides, the CDR3 is TGCAGTGCTTCTCCGGGGTCTGGGGCCAACGTCCTGACTTTC. It encodes CSASPGSGANVLTF.

Ten or more counts support this clonotype. The gene calls are TRBV29-1 and TRBJ2-4, with D perhaps being TRBD1 or TRBD2 (5 bases each). With 3 bases removed from V and 8 bases from J, the gap between germline ends came to 11 bases. This CDR3 is built from 12 residues. Germline CDR1 is SQVTM and CDR2 is ANQGSEA. Here the CDR3 reads CSVESGGDIQYF. Written as DNA, the CDR3 is TGCAGCGTTGAGTCTGGGGGAGACATTCAGTACTTC.

This clonotype showed up many times. The V and J genes are TRBV24-1 and TRBJ2-1, with TRBD2 matching over 10 bases. The germline CDR1 and CDR2 sequences are KGHDR and SFDVKD. The CDR3 consists of 17 residues. J lost 4 bases, V lost 5 bases, and 10 bases had no gene match. The CDR3 region has the DNA TGTGCCACCAGTGGAACTACCGGGACTAGCGCATACAATGAGCAGTTCTTC. It specifies CATSGTTGTSAYNEQFF.

As regards this clonotype: A much bigger clone sits one base away, suggesting this may be a read error. The gene calls are TRBV3-1 and TRBJ2-1; TRBD2 matches at 7 bases. Germline V lookup: CDR1 LGHDT, CDR2 YNNKEL (reference sequence). The CDR3 contains 17 residues. Here the CDR3 reads CANSQPSLAGGGHEQFF. Here the CDR3 DNA reads TGTGCCAACAGCCAACCGAGTTTAGCGGGCGGAGGACATGAGCAGTTCTTC.

The rearrangement uses TRBV20-1 and TRBJ2-3; 10 nucleotides align to TRBD2. The junction had 5 bases not matched to a gene; V was cut back by 0 bases and J by 5 bases. CDR3 length: 15 amino acids. In germline, CDR1 is DFQATT, CDR2 SNEGSKA (reference sequence). The DNA for the CDR3 is TGCAGTGCTAGAGATCTTAGCGGGAGGATAGATACGCAGTATTTT. It yields the protein CSARDLSGRIDTQYF.

The rearrangement uses TRBV19 and TRBJ1-1; D gene uncertain. Per the germline V gene, CDR1 is LNHDA and CDR2 is SQIVND (reference sequence). Trimming removed 6 bases from V and 8 bases from J, with 16 bases in between. The CDR3 length is 13 residues. CDR3 region: CASRLSGLAEAFF. The CDR3 nucleotides are TGTGCCAGTAGATTAAGCGGGCTGGCGGAAGCTTTCTTT.

Ten or more counts support this clonotype. The chain links TRBV6-5 to TRBJ2-7; tentative D call: TRBD1 (5 bases). The CDR3 covers 16 residues. V was cut by 6 bases and J by 3 bases, with 21 bases left in between. Per the germline V gene, CDR1 is MNHEY and CDR2 is SVGAGI. As DNA, the CDR3 is TGTGCCAGCAGCCTATCGTGGCAGGGATCAAACTACGAGCAGTACTTC. Translated, it gives CASSLSWQGSNYEQYF.